This T cell receptor (beta chain) was found in a study of blood T cell repertoires in COVID-19. Study-wide context: The cDNA or gDNA used as material had been derived from T cells, B-cell-depleted T cells, or PBMCs.

Assay: immunoSEQ multiplex PCR; the TCRdb copy retains only in-frame clones and omits some. The sample yields about 120,000 clones, 60% to 85% seen once. This TCR came from a man between 65 and 85 years old with acute or convalescent COVID-19. Sequencing was carried out using peripheral blood.

CDR3 sequence (DNA): TGTGCCAGCAGTCTTACAGGGGGCCAGCCCCAGCATTTT. This gives the protein CASSLTGGQPQHF. This rearrangement joins TRBV2 to TRBJ1-5, with 9 bases aligning to TRBD1. CDR3 length equals 13 residues. Germline lookup yields CDR1 SNHLY and CDR2 FYNNEI. V dropped 5 bases and J dropped 7; count of bases not matched to a gene: 3.